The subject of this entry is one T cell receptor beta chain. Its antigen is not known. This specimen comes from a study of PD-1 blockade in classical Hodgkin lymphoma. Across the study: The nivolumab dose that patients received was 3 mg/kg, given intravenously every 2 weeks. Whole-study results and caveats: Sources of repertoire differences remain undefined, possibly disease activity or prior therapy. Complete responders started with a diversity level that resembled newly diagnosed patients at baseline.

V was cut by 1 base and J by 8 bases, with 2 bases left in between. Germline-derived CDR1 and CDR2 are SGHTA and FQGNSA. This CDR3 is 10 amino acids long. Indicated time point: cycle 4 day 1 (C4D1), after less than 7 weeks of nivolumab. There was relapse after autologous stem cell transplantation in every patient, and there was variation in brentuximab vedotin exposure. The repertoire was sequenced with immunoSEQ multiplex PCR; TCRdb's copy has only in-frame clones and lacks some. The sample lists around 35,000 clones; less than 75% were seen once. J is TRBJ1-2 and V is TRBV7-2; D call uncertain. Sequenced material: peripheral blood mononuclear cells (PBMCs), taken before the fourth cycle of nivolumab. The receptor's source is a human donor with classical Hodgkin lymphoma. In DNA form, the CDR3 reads TGTGCCAGCAGCTTAGACGGCTACACCTTC. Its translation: CASSLDGYTF.